This TCR beta chain stems from a study of T cell repertoires in cytomegalovirus infection. Study-wide background: The public TCR beta signatures pointed to both CMV infection and matching HLA type. Overall study findings and caveats: Ex vivo responses were dominated by HLA-C-restricted CMV-specific TCR beta clonotypes. Frequencies of public TCR beta families were cumulated, and this identified carriers of CMV plus the relevant HLA.

TCRdb itself ran the reads through MiXCR, one entry per CDR3 protein. The repertoire holds approximately 190,000 distinct CDR3 sequences, with roughly 30% as singletons. Only a few counts were recorded for this clonotype. The antigen is undetermined. The source is a human donor in good health (CMV status not recorded). Some clones in this sample may be carry-over from other donors' samples. Sequences were obtained from PBMCs.

The CDR3 is CASSPTGPRNEQYF. The CDR3 DNA sequence: TGTGCCAGTAGTCCTACCGGGCCAAGGAACGAGCAGTACTTC. V gene TRBV19 combines with J gene TRBJ2-7; D is uncertain. V lost 5 bases to trimming and J lost 5 bases, with 16 bases between them. The CDR3 runs 14 residues. Per germline, CDR1 LNHDA and CDR2 SQIVND (reference sequence).